The TCR beta chain described here comes from a study of T-cell memory formation after mild COVID-19. One entry per CDR3 protein results from TCRdb running MiXCR on the 5' RACE reads. The sample lists 200,000 to 300,000 distinct CDR3 sequences, approximately 15% seen once, with around a fifth in the top ten. In its sample, this clonotype was seen a few times. At one end the junction does not follow the germline gene, possibly because of a read error. Germline V gene sequence: CDR1 SGHRS, CDR2 YFSETQ. The CDR3 covers 12 residues. Input material: PBMCs or a T cell subset sorted from them (not recorded which). The genes are TRBV5-1 and TRBJ2-4, with D perhaps TRBD2 (6 bases). The TCR was taken from a man between 18 and 35 years old who had mild COVID-19 (a few samples of this study predate the infection). Cell type and time point are not known. The chain's CDR3 is CASSLGGRGKRF. CDR3 sequence (DNA): TGCGCCAGCAGCTTGGGAGGGCGGGGAAAGAGATTC.